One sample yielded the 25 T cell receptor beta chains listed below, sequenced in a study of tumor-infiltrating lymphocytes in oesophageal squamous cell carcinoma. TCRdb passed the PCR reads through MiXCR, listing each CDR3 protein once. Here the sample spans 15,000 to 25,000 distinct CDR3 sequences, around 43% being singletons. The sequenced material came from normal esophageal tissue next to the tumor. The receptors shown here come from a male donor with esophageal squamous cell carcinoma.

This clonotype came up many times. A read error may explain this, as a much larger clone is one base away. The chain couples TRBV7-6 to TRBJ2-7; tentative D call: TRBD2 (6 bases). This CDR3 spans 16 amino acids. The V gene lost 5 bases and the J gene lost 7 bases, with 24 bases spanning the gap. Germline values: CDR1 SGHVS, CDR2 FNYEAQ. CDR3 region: CASSPIYAGGRNEQYF. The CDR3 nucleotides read TGTGCCAGCAGCCCTATTTATGCCGGGGGTCGTAATGAGCAGTACTTC.

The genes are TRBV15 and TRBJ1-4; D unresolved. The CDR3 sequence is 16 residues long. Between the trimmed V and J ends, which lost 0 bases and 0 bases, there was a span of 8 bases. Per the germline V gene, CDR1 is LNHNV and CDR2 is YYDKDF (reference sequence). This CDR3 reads CATSRDKAATNEKLFF. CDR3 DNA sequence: TGTGCCACCAGCAGAGATAAAGCCGCAACTAATGAAAAACTGTTTTTT.

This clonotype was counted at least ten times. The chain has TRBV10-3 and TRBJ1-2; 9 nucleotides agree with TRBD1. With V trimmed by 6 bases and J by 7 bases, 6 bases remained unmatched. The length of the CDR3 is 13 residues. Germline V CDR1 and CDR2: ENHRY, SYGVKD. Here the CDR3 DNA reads TGTGCCATCAGCCTAGAGGGACAGGGTGGCTACACCTTC. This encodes CAISLEGQGGYTF.

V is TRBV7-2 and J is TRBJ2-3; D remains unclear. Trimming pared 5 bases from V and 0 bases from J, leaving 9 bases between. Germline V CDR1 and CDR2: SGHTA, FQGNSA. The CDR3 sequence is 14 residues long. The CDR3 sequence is CASSPLPSTDTQYF. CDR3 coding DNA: TGTGCCAGCAGCCCGTTACCCAGCACAGATACGCAGTATTTT. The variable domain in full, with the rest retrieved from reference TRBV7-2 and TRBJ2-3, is GAGVSQSPSNKVTEKGKDVELRCDPISGHTALYWYRQSLGQGLEFLIYFQGNSAPDKSGLPSDRFSAERTGGSVSTLTIQRTQQEDSAVYLCASSPLPSTDTQYFGPGTRLTVL.

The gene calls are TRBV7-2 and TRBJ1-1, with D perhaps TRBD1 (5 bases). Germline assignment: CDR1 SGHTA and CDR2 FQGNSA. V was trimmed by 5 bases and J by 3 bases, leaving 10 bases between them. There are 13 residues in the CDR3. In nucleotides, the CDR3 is TGTGCCAGCAGCATAGACAGCTACACTGAAGCTTTCTTT. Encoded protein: CASSIDSYTEAFF.

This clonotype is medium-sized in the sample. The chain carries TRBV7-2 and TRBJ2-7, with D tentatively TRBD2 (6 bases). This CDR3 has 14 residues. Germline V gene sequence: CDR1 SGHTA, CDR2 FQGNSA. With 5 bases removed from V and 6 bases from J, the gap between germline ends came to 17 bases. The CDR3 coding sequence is TGTGCCAGCAGCAGACTAGTGGAGGTCGGCGAGCAGTACTTC. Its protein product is CASSRLVEVGEQYF.

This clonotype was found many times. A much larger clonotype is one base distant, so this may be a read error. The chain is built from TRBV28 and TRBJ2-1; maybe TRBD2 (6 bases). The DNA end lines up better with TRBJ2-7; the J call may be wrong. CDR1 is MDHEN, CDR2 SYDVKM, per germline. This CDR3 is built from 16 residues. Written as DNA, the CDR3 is TGTGCCAGCAGTTTATTTCCTCTTCAGCGGGCCAATGAGCAGTACTTC. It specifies CASSLFPLQRANEQYF.

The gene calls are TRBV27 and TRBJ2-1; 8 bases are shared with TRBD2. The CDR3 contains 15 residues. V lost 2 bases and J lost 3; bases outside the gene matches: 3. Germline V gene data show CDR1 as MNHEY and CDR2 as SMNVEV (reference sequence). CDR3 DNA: TGTGCCAGCAGTTTAAAGGGACTAGTCTACAATGAGCAGTTCTTC. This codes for CASSLKGLVYNEQFF.

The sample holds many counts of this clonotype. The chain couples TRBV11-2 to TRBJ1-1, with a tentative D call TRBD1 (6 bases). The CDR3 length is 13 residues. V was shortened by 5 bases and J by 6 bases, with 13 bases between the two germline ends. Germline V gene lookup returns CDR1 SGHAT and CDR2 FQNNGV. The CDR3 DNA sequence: TGTGCCAGCAGCGACGGGACAATCTCTGAAGCTTTCTTT. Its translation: CASSDGTISEAFF.

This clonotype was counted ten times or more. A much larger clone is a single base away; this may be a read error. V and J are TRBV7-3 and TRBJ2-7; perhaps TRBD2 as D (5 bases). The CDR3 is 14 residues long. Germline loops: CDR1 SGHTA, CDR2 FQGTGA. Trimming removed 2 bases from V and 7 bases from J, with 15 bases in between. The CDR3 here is CASSLGSLANEQYF. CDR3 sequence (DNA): TGTGCCAGCAGCTTAGGTTCGCTAGCCAATGAGCAGTACTTC.

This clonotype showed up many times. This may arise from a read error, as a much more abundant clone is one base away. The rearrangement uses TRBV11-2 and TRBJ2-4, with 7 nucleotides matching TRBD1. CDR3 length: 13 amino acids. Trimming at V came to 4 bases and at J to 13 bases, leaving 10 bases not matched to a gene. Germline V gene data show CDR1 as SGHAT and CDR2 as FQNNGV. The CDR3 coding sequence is TGTGCCAGCAGCTCGACAGGGCTCAATGAGCAGTACTTC. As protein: CASSSTGLNEQYF.

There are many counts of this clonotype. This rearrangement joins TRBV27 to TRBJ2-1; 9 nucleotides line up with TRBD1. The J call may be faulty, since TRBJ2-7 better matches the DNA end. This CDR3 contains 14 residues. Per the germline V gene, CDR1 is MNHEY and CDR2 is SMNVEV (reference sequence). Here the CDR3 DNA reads TGTGCCAGCAGTGCCGGACAGGGGACCCACGAGCAGTACTTC. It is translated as CASSAGQGTHEQYF.

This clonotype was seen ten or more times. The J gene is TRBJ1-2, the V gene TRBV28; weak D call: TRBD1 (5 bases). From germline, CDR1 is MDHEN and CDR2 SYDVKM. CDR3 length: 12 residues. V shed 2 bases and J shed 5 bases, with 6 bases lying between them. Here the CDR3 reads CASSLKGYGYTF. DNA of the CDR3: TGTGCCAGCAGTTTAAAGGGGTATGGCTACACCTTC.

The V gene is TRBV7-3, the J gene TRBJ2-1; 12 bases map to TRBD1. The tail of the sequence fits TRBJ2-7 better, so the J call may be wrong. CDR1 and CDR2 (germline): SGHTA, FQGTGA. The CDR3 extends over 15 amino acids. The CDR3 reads CASSKGQGAYNEQYF. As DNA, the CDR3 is TGTGCCAGCAGCAAGGGACAGGGGGCCTACAATGAGCAGTACTTC.

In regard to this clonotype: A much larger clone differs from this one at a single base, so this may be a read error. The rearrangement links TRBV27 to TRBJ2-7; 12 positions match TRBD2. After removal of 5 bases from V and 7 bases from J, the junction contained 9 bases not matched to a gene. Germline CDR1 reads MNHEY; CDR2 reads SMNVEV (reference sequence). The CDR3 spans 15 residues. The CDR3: CASSQLAGGNNEQYF. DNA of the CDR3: TGTGCCAGCAGTCAACTAGCGGGAGGTAACAATGAGCAGTACTTC.

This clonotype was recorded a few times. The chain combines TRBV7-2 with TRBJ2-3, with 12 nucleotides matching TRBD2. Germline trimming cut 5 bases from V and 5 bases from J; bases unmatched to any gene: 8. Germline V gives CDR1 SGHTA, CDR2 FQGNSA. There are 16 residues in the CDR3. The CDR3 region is CASSKTSGRNEDTQYF. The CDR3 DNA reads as TGTGCCAGCAGCAAGACTAGCGGGAGAAATGAAGATACGCAGTATTTT.

This chain's CDR3 is CASSQTGGANVLTF. For the CDR3, the DNA is TGTGCCAGCAGTCAAACAGGGGGGGCCAACGTCCTGACTTTC. The chain links TRBV6-6 to TRBJ2-6; a possible D gene is TRBD1 (6 bases). The germline CDR1 and CDR2 sequences are MNHNY and SVGAGI (reference sequence). The V gene lost 5 bases and the J gene lost 4 bases, with 9 bases spanning the gap. The CDR3 extends over 14 amino acids.

The CDR3 bases are TGTGCCAGCAGTCGGACAGGGGACTACGAGCAGTACTTC. Translated, it gives CASSRTGDYEQYF. The chain joins TRBV12-3 or TRBV12-4 to TRBJ2-3; 9 bases fit TRBD1. The end of the DNA is better explained by TRBJ2-7, so the J call may be wrong. This CDR3 has 13 residues.

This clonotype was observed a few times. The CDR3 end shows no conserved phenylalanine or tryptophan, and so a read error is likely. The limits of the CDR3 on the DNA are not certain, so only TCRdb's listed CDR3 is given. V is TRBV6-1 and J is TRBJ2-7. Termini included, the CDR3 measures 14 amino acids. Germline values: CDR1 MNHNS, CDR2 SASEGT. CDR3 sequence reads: CASSDMGYGYTFGS.

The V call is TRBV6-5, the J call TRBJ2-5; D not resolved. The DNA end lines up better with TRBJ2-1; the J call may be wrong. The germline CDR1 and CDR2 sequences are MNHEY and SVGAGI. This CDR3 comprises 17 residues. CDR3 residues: CASSSPNGRRPTDTQFF. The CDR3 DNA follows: TGTGCCAGCAGCTCCCCGAACGGCAGGCGCCCCACAGATACGCAGTTCTTC.

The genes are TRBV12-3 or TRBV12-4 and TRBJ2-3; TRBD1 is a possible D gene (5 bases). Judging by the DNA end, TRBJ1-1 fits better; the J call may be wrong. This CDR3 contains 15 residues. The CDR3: CASSLWGGTNTEAFF. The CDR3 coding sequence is TGTGCCAGCAGTTTATGGGGGGGAACGAACACTGAAGCTTTCTTT.

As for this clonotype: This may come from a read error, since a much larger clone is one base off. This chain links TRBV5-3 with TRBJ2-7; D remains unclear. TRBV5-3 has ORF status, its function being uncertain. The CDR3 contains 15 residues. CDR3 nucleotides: TGCGCCAGCAGCTTACAGCCTTCGGGCTACAATGAGCAGTACTTC. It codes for CASSLQPSGYNEQYF.

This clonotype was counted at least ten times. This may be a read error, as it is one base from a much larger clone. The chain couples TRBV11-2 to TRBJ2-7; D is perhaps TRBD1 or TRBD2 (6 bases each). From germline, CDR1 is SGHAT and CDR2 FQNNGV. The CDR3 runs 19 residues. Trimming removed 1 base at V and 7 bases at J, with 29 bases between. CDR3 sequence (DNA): TGTGCCAGCAGCTTAGTCTACATCGGGGGCCCCACTTTATACAATGAGCAGTACTTC. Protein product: CASSLVYIGGPTLYNEQYF.

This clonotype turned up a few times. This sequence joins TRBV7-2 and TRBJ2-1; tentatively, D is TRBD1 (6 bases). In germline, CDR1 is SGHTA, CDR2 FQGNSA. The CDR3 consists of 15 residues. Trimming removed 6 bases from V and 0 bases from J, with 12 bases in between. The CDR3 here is CASRTTGSSYNEQFF. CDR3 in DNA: TGTGCCAGCAGGACCACAGGGAGCTCCTACAATGAGCAGTTCTTC.

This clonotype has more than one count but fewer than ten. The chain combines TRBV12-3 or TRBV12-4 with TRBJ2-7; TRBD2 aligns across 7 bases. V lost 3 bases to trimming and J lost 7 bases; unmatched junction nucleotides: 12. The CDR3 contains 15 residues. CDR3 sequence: CASSLSRDYPGEQYF. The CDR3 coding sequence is TGTGCCAGCAGTTTGTCGAGGGACTACCCGGGGGAGCAGTACTTC.